This T cell receptor (beta chain) was recorded in a study of blood T cell repertoires in COVID-19. Study-wide context: T cells, B-cell-depleted T cells, or PBMCs provided the cDNA or gDNA that served as material.

To note about this clone: A read error may account for a junction end that differs from germline.

Using immunoSEQ multiplex PCR, the repertoire was profiled, and TCRdb retains in-frame clones only, with some absent. This sample carries approximately 160,000 clones, under 85% of them seen once, and the ten largest clones take 10% to 15%. The sequenced material came from peripheral blood. This clonotype originated in a man between 65 and 85 years old who had recovered from COVID-19.

In DNA, the CDR3 is TGTGCTAGCAGCTTAGTGGGGGGAGCCTACAATGAGCAGTTCTTC. This sequence encodes CASSLVGGAYNEQFF. This chain links TRBV7-7 with TRBJ2-1; tentative D call: TRBD2 (6 bases). From germline, CDR1 is SSHAT and CDR2 FNYEAQ (reference sequence). The CDR3 has 15 residues.